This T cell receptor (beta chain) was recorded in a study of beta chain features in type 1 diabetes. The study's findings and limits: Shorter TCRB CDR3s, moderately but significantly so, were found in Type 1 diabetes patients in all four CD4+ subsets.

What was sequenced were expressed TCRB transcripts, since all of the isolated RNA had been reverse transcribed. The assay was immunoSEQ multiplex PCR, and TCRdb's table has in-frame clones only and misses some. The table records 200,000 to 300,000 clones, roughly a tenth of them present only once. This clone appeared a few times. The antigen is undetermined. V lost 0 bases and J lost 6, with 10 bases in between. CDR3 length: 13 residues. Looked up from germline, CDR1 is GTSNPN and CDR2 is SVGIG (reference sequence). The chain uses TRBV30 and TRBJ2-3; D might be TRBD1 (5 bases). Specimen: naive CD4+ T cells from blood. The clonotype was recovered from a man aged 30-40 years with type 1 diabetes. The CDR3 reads CAWSVQGWDTQYF. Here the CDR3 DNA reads TGTGCCTGGAGTGTGCAGGGTTGGGATACGCAGTATTTT. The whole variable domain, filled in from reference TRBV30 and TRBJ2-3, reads SQTIHQWPATLVQPVGSPLSLECTVEGTSNPNLYWYRQAAGRGLQLLFYSVGIGQISSEVPQNLSASRPQDRQFILSSKKLLLSDSGFYLCAWSVQGWDTQYFGPGTRLTVL.